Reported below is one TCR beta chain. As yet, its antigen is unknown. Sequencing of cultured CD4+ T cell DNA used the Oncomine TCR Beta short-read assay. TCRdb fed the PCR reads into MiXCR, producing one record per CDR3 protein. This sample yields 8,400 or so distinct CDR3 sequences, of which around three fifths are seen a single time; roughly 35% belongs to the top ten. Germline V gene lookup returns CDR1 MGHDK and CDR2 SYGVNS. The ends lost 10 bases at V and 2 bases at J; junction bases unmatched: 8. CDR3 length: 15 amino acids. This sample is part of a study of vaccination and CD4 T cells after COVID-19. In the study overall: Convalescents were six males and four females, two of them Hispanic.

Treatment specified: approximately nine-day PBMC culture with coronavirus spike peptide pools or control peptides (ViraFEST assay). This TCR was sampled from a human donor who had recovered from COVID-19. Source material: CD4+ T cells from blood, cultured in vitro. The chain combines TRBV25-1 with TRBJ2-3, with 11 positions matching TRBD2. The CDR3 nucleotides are TGTGCCACCGCCCTACTAGCGGGAGCCACAGATACGCAGTATTTT. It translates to CATALLAGATDTQYF.